The entry below describes one TCR beta chain. The sample is drawn from a study of identical twins. The V and J ends lost 5 bases and 3 bases, in that order; junction bases with no gene match: 5. Germline V gene data show CDR1 as SGHVS and CDR2 as FQNEAQ. The CDR3 has 14 residues. From the 5' RACE reads, TCRdb called clonotypes with MiXCR, one entry per CDR3 protein. The sample shows approximately 700,000 distinct CDR3 sequences, approximately 6.1% of them seen only once. This TCR came from a man younger than 30 in good health. Sequenced: naive T cells sorted from blood. This chain links TRBV7-8 with TRBJ2-7; 9 bases line up with TRBD2. This CDR3 is CASSPAGGRYEQYF. Here the CDR3 DNA reads TGTGCCAGCAGCCCAGCGGGGGGCCGCTACGAGCAGTACTTC.